The 9 T cell receptor beta chains below were found in one sample sequenced in a study of blood T cell repertoires in COVID-19. Assay used: immunoSEQ multiplex PCR; TCRdb lists only in-frame clones, some missing. The table lists about 370,000 clones, 80% to 90% of them singletons. The sequencing input was peripheral blood. These receptors were obtained from a woman aged 25 to 39 with COVID-19, enrolled during active disease.

J is TRBJ1-1 and V is TRBV7-9; TRBD1 matches 9 bases. Germline CDR1 SEHNR, CDR2 FQNEAQ (reference sequence). The junction had 15 bases not matched to a gene; V was cut back by 5 bases and J by 8 bases. The CDR3 spans 16 residues. The CDR3 sequence is CASSRGTGKDRAEAFF. The CDR3, as DNA: TGTGCCAGCAGCCGGGGGACAGGGAAAGATAGGGCCGAAGCTTTCTTT.

The rearrangement uses TRBV28 and TRBJ2-7; D gene uncertain. CDR1 and CDR2 (germline): MDHEN, SYDVKM. V was shortened by 6 bases and J by 4 bases, with 16 bases between the two germline ends. The CDR3 is 14 amino acids. In DNA form, the CDR3 reads TGTGCCAGCAGCTCCCCATCCCGGTTTTACGAGCAGTACTTC. Its translation is CASSSPSRFYEQYF.

J is TRBJ2-5 and V is TRBV5-6; D is perhaps TRBD2 (6 bases). From germline, CDR1 is SGHDT and CDR2 YYEEEE. Trimming removed 2 bases from V and 5 bases from J, with 19 bases in between. This CDR3 has 16 residues. DNA for the CDR3: TGTGCCAGCAGCTTACTAACGGAGGGCCTAGGGGAGACCCAGTACTTC. Translating it yields CASSLLTEGLGETQYF.

The J gene is TRBJ2-4, the V gene TRBV15, with 10 bases fitting TRBD2. Germline CDR1 LNHNV, CDR2 YYDKDF (reference sequence). V lost 0 bases, J lost 0 bases, and 11 bases stayed unmatched. The CDR3 is 20 residues long. The CDR3: CATSRDIRTSGTIAKNIQYF. In DNA form, the CDR3 reads TGTGCCACCAGCAGAGATATAAGGACTAGCGGCACAATAGCCAAAAACATTCAGTACTTC.

This clone was detected only once. V usage is TRBV29-1 and J usage is TRBJ1-2, with TRBD1 matching 10 bases. V lost 0 bases and J lost 2; bases outside the gene matches: 3. CDR3 length: 15 residues. Germline-derived CDR1 and CDR2 are SQVTM and ANQGSEA. This CDR3 reads CSVEDRTGGNYGYTF. The CDR3 bases are TGCAGCGTTGAAGATAGGACAGGGGGAAACTATGGCTACACCTTC.

The J gene is TRBJ1-1, the V gene TRBV7-2; 7 bases match TRBD1. V trimming: 5 bases; J trimming: 0 bases; junction bases outside the gene matches: 6. The CDR3 has 15 residues. Germline V gives CDR1 SGHTA, CDR2 FQGNSA. The CDR3 protein is CASSRKTGMNTEAFF. The CDR3 DNA follows: TGTGCCAGCAGCCGGAAGACAGGGATGAACACTGAAGCTTTCTTT.

The chain joins TRBV5-1 to TRBJ1-4; D is undetermined. Trimming left V 0 bases short and J 5 bases short, with 8 bases between. CDR1 is SGHRS, CDR2 YFSETQ, per germline. The CDR3 consists of 14 residues. The CDR3 protein is CASSLGQINEKLFF. CDR3 coding DNA: TGCGCCAGCAGCTTGGGCCAGATAAATGAAAAACTGTTTTTT. Based on the CDR3 plus reference TRBV5-1 and TRBJ1-4, the full variable domain is KAGVTQTPRYLIKTRGQQVTLSCSPISGHRSVSWYQQTPGQGLQFLFEYFSETQRNKGNFPGRFSGRQFSNSRSEMNVSTLELGDSALYLCASSLGQINEKLFFGSGTQLSVL.

The V and J genes are TRBV7-8 and TRBJ2-1; the match to TRBD1 covers 8 bases. The CDR3 sequence is 13 residues long. V shed 5 bases and J 8 bases; nucleotides not matched to a gene: 5. CDR1 SGHVS and CDR2 FQNEAQ come from the germline V gene. In DNA form, the CDR3 reads TGTGCCAGCAGCCCCGGGACAGGCTATGAGCAGTTCTTC. As protein: CASSPGTGYEQFF.

The J gene is TRBJ2-1, the V gene TRBV4-1, with D possibly matching TRBD1 (5 bases). V lost 8 bases and J 9 bases, leaving 26 bases between the germline ends. Germline assignment: CDR1 MGHRA and CDR2 YSYEKL. This CDR3 contains 16 residues. CDR3 residues: CASSPPPLRVIGEQFF. CDR3 nucleotides: TGCGCCAGCTCCCCGCCTCCCCTCAGGGTTATTGGTGAGCAGTTCTTC.